This TCR beta chain came from a study of blood T cell repertoires in COVID-19. Sequencing used immunoSEQ multiplex PCR; TCRdb keeps in-frame clones, though not all of them. The repertoire holds some 120,000 clones, with roughly 70% as singletons. Germline V gene lookup returns CDR1 SGHTS and CDR2 YDEGEE. V lost 2 bases to trimming and J lost 6 bases; unmatched junction nucleotides: 4. This CDR3 contains 15 residues. The TCR originated in a human donor with acute or convalescent COVID-19. The donor label of this sample is uncertain. The material sequenced was peripheral blood. This rearrangement joins TRBV5-8 to TRBJ2-3; TRBD2 aligns across 12 bases. The DNA of the CDR3 is TGTGCCAGCAGCTTACTAGCGGGGGGCAGGGATACGCAGTATTTT. Protein product: CASSLLAGGRDTQYF.